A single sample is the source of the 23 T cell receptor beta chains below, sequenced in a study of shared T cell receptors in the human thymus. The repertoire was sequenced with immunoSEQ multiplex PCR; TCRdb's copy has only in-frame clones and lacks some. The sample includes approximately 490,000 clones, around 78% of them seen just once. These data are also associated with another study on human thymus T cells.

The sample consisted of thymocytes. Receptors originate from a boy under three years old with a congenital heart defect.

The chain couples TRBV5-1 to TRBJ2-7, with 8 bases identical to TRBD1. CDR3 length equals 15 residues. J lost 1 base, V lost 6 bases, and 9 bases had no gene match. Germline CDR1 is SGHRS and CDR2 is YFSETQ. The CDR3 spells CASTLNGQGSYEQYF. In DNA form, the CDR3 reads TGCGCCAGCACGTTGAATGGACAGGGTTCCTACGAGCAGTACTTC.

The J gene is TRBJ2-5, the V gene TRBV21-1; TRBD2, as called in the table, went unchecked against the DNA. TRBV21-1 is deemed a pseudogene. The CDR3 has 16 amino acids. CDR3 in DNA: TGTGCCAGCAGCACGGAGCGGGAGGGCCGGGTAGAGACCCAGTACTTC. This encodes CASSTEREGRVETQYF.

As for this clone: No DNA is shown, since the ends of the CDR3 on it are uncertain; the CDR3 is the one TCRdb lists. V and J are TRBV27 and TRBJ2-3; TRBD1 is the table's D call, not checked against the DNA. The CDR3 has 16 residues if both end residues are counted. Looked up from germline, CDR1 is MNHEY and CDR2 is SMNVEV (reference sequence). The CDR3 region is CASSLFGPGRTDTQYF.

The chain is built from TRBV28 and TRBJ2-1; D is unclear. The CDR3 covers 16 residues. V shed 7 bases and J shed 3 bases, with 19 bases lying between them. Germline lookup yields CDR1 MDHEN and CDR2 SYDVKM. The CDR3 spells CASNPTRGSSYNEQFF. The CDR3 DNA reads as TGTGCCAGCAACCCGACCCGTGGTAGCAGCTACAATGAGCAGTTCTTC. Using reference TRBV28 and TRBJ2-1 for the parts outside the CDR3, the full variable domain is DVKVTQSSRYLVKRTGEKVFLECVQDMDHENMFWYRQDPGLGLRLIYFSYDVKMKEKGDIPEGYSVSREKKERFSLILESASTNQTSMYLCASNPTRGSSYNEQFFGPGTRLTVL.

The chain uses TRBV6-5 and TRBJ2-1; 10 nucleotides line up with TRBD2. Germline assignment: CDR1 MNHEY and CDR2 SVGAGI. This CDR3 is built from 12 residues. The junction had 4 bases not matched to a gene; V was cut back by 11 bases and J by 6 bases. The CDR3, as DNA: TGTGCCCACCCTAGCGGGAGCAATGAGCAGTTCTTC. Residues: CAHPSGSNEQFF.

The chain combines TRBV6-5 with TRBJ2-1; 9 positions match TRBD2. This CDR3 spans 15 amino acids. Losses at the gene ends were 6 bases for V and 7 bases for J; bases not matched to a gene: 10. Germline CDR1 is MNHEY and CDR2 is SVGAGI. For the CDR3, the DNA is TGTGCCAGCAGGTCACTTAGCGGGAGAGGGAATGAGCAGTTCTTC. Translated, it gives CASRSLSGRGNEQFF.

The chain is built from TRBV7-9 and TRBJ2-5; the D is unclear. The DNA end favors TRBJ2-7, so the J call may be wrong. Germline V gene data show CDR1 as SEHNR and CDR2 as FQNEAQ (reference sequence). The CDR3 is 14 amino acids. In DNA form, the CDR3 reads TGTGCCAGCAGCTTAGGGGCTCGAACCTACGAGCAGTACTTC. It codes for CASSLGARTYEQYF.

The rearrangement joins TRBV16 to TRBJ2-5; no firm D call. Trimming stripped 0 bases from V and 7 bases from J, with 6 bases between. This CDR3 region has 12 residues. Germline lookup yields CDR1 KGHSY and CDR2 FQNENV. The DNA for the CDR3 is TGTGCCAGCAGCCAATCTGGCCGGACCCAGTACTTC. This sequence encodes CASSQSGRTQYF. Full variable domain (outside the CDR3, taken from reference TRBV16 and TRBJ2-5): GEEVAQTPKHLVRGEGQKAKLYCAPIKGHSYVFWYQQVLKNEFKFLISFQNENVFDETGMPKERFSAKCLPNSPCSLEIQATKLEDSAVYFCASSQSGRTQYFGPGTRLLVL.

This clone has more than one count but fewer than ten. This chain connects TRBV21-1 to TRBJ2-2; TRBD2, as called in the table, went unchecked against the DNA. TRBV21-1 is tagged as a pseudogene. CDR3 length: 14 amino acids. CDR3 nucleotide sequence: TGTGCCGGGCGGGCGAGCGGCCACACCGGGGAGCTGTTTTTT. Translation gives CAGRASGHTGELFF.

Here the CDR3 reads CASCTGGSSGANVLTF. Here the CDR3 DNA reads TGTGCCAGCTGCACAGGGGGTTCGTCCGGGGCCAACGTCCTGACTTTC. The chain has TRBV19 and TRBJ2-6; 8 bases are shared with TRBD1. The V gene end was trimmed by 9 bases and the J gene end by 4 bases; junction bases not matched to a gene: 11. Looked up from germline, CDR1 is LNHDA and CDR2 is SQIVND (reference sequence). The CDR3 runs 16 residues.

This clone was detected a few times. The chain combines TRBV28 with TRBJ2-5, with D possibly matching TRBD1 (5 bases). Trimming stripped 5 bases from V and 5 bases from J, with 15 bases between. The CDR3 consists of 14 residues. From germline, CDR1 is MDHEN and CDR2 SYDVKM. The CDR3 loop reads CASSRTLLGETQYF. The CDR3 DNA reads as TGTGCCAGCAGTCGGACACTCCTGGGGGAGACCCAGTACTTC.

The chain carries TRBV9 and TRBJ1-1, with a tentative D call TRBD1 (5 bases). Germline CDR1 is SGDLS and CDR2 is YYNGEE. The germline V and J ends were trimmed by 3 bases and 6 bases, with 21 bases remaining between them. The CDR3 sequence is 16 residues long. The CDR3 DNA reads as TGTGCCAGCAGCGCCGCCCCGGGACTGGAGGGATCTGAAGCTTTCTTT. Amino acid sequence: CASSAAPGLEGSEAFF.

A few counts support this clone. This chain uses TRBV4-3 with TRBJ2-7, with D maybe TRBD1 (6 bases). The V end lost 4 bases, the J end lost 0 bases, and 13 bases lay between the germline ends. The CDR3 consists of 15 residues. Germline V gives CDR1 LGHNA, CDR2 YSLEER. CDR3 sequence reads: CASSRKAGASYEQYF. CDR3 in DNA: TGCGCCAGCAGCCGGAAGGCAGGGGCCTCCTACGAGCAGTACTTC.

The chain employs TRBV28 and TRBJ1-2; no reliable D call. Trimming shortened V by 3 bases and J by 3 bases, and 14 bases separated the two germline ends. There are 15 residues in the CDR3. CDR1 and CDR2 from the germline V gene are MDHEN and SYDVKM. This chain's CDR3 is CASSFPGRAHYGYTF. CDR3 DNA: TGTGCCAGCAGTTTCCCGGGGAGGGCACACTATGGCTACACCTTC.

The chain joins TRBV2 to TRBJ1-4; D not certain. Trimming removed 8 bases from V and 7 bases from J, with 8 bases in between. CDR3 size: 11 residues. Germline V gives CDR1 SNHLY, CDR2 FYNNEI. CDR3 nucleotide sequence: TGTGCCAGCGGGCTTAGTGAAAAACTGTTTTTT. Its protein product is CASGLSEKLFF. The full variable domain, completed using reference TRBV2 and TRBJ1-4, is EPEVTQTPSHQVTQMGQEVILRCVPISNHLYFYWYRQILGQKVEFLVSFYNNEISEKSEIFDDQFSVERPDGSNFTLKIRSTKLEDSAMYFCASGLSEKLFFGSGTQLSVL.

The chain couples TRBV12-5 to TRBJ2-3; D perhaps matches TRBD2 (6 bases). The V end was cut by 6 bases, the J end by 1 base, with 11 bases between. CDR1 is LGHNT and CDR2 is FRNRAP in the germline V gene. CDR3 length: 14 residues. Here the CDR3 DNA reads TGTGCTAGTGGGGGGGACTCTGGCACAGATACGCAGTATTTT. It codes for CASGGDSGTDTQYF.

The CDR3 spells CALGQGTEAFF. CDR3 nucleotides: TGTGCCCTCGGGCAGGGCACTGAAGCTTTCTTT. The gene calls are TRBV5-8 and TRBJ1-1; TRBD1 might be the D (5 bases). Trimming left V 10 bases short and J 4 bases short, with 11 bases between. The CDR3 loop spans 11 amino acids. Germline V gives CDR1 SGHTS, CDR2 YDEGEE.

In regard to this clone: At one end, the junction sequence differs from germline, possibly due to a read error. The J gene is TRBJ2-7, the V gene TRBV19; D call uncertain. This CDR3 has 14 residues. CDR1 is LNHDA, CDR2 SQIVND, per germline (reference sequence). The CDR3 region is CVSSPLLISYEQYF. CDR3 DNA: TGTGTCAGTAGTCCTCTCCTAATCTCCTACGAGCAGTACTTC. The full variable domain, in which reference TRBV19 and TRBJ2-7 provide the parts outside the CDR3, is DGGITQSPKYLFRKEGQNVTLSCEQNLNHDAMYWYRQDPGQGLRLIYYSQIVNDFQKGDIAEGYSVSREKKESFPLTVTSAQKNPTAFYLCVSSPLLISYEQYFGPGTRLTVT.

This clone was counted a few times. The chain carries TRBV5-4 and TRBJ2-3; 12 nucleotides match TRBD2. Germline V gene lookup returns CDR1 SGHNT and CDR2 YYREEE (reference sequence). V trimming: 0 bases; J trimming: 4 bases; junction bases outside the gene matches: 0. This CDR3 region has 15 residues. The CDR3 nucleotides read TGTGCCAGCAGCTTGGGACTAGCGGGAGCAGATACGCAGTATTTT. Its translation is CASSLGLAGADTQYF. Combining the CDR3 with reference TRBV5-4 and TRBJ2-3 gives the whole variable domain ETGVTQSPTHLIKTRGQQVTLRCSSQSGHNTVSWYQQALGQGPQFIFQYYREEENGRGNFPPRFSGLQFPNYSSELNVNALELDDSALYLCASSLGLAGADTQYFGPGTRLTVL.

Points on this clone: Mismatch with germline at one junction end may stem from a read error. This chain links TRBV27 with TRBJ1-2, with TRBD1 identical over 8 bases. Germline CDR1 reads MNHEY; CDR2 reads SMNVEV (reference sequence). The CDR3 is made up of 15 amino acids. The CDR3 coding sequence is TGTGCCAGCAGTGTATCTCCCCGGACAGGGAATGGCTACACCTTC. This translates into CASSVSPRTGNGYTF.

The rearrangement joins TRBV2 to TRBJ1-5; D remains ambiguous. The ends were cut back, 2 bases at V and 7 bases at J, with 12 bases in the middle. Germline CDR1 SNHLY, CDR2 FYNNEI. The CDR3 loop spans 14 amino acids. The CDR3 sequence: CASSETREGQPQHF. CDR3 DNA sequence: TGTGCCAGCAGTGAAACCCGGGAGGGACAGCCCCAGCATTTT.

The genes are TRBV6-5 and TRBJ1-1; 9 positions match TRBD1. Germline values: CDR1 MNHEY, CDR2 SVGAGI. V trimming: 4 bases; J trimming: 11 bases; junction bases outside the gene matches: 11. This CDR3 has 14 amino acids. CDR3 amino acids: CASSSLPNRGPAFF. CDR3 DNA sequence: TGTGCCAGCAGTTCCCTACCGAACAGGGGGCCCGCTTTCTTT.

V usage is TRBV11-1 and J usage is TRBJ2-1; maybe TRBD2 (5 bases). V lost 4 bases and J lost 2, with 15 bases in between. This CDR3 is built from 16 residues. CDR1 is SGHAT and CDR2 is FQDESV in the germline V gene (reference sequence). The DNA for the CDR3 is TGTGCCAGCAGCTCCCGTCGGCGGGCGACCTACAATGAGCAGTTCTTC. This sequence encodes CASSSRRRATYNEQFF. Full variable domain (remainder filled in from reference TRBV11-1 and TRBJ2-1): EAEVAQSPRYKITEKSQAVAFWCDPISGHATLYWYRQILGQGPELLVQFQDESVVDDSQLPKDRFSAERLKGVDSTLKIQPAELGDSAMYLCASSSRRRATYNEQFFGPGTRLTVL.